These 10 T cell receptor beta chains came from one sample sequenced in a study of technical replicates of blood from several donors. Using immunoSEQ multiplex PCR, the repertoire was profiled, and TCRdb retains in-frame clones only, with some absent. This table has 70,000 to 95,000 clones, about 97% appearing once. The sequenced sample consisted of T cells isolated from PBMCs. The receptor source for this set is a human donor in good health.

This clone was seen a single time. The rearrangement links TRBV5-1 to TRBJ2-7; TRBD1 matches 8 bases. The CDR3 consists of 14 residues. CDR1 SGHRS and CDR2 YFSETQ come from the germline V gene. Trimming removed 3 bases from V and 3 bases from J; junction bases left unmatched: 5. For the CDR3, the DNA is TGCGCCAGCAGCTCAAGGACAGGGTTCTACGAGCAGTACTTC. Amino acids: CASSSRTGFYEQYF.

The rearrangement links TRBV28 to TRBJ2-5, with D tentatively TRBD2 (6 bases). V was cut by 5 bases and J by 2 bases, with 15 bases left in between. Germline CDR1 MDHEN, CDR2 SYDVKM. The CDR3 has 15 residues. CDR3 DNA: TGTGCCAGCAGTAGCCAACAGCGGGTTCAAGAGACCCAGTACTTC. Its protein product is CASSSQQRVQETQYF. The variable domain in full, completed from reference TRBV28 and TRBJ2-5, reads DVKVTQSSRYLVKRTGEKVFLECVQDMDHENMFWYRQDPGLGLRLIYFSYDVKMKEKGDIPEGYSVSREKKERFSLILESASTNQTSMYLCASSSQQRVQETQYFGPGTRLLVL.

The chain joins TRBV28 to TRBJ1-5, with a tentative D call TRBD1 (5 bases). V gave up 5 bases and J gave up 0 bases, with 17 bases separating them. The germline V gene encodes CDR1 MDHEN and CDR2 SYDVKM. This CDR3 contains 17 residues. CDR3 loop: CASSDYPRTYSNQPQHF. CDR3 DNA sequence: TGTGCCAGCAGTGATTATCCCAGGACATATAGCAATCAGCCCCAGCATTTT.

This sequence joins TRBV25-1 and TRBJ2-3; the D gene is possibly TRBD2 (6 bases). Germline assignment: CDR1 MGHDK and CDR2 SYGVNS. V lost 2 bases and J lost 3, with 6 bases in between. This CDR3 has 13 residues. CDR3 amino acids: CASSEAGTDTQYF. For the CDR3, the DNA is TGTGCCAGCAGTGAAGCGGGGACAGATACGCAGTATTTT. Full variable domain (missing parts from reference TRBV25-1 and TRBJ2-3): EADIYQTPRYLVIGTGKKITLECSQTMGHDKMYWYQQDPGMELHLIHYSYGVNSTEKGDLSSESTVSRIRTEHFPLTLESARPSHTSQYLCASSEAGTDTQYFGPGTRLTVL.

The rearrangement links TRBV7-2 to TRBJ2-7; TRBD2 aligns across 10 bases. With V trimmed by 4 bases and J by 3 bases, 3 bases remained unmatched. Germline loops: CDR1 SGHTA, CDR2 FQGNSA. The CDR3 is made up of 14 amino acids. The CDR3 DNA follows: TGTGCCAGCAGCTCTAGCGGGAGTGGCTACGAGCAGTACTTC. Translation gives CASSSSGSGYEQYF.

V usage is TRBV6-5 and J usage is TRBJ2-7; 7 bases match TRBD1. In germline, CDR1 is MNHEY, CDR2 SVGAGI. The CDR3 runs 14 residues. V lost 6 bases, J lost 2 bases, and 7 bases stayed unmatched. The CDR3 region is CASSPTGIPYEQYF. The CDR3 DNA sequence: TGTGCCAGCAGCCCGACAGGGATACCCTACGAGCAGTACTTC.

The CDR3 DNA reads as TGTGCCAGCAGCTTTTCGGCAGGTAGGAACACTGAAGCTTTCTTT. Translation: CASSFSAGRNTEAFF. The chain has TRBV5-4 and TRBJ1-1; D uncertain. Trimming took 2 bases from V and 1 from J, leaving 12 bases between them. CDR1 SGHNT and CDR2 YYREEE come from the germline V gene (reference sequence). The CDR3 contains 15 residues.

The chain couples TRBV5-1 to TRBJ2-7, with 8 positions matching TRBD2. This CDR3 region has 15 residues. V dropped 4 bases and J dropped 6; count of bases not matched to a gene: 12. Germline CDR1 and CDR2: SGHRS and YFSETQ. The CDR3 region has the DNA TGCGCCAGCAGCCCAGGTTGGGCGGGAGGAGCCGAGCAGTACTTC. The encoded protein is CASSPGWAGGAEQYF. The whole variable domain, filled in from reference TRBV5-1 and TRBJ2-7, reads KAGVTQTPRYLIKTRGQQVTLSCSPISGHRSVSWYQQTPGQGLQFLFEYFSETQRNKGNFPGRFSGRQFSNSRSEMNVSTLELGDSALYLCASSPGWAGGAEQYFGPGTRLTVT.

The rearrangement uses TRBV2 and TRBJ1-4; the D is unclear. This CDR3 is built from 12 residues. Germline CDR1 reads SNHLY; CDR2 reads FYNNEI. This CDR3 reads CATRRLNEKLFF. CDR3 sequence (DNA): TGTGCTACCAGGCGCCTTAATGAAAAACTGTTTTTT. Variable domain in full (rest from reference TRBV2 and TRBJ1-4): EPEVTQTPSHQVTQMGQEVILRCVPISNHLYFYWYRQILGQKVEFLVSFYNNEISEKSEIFDDQFSVERPDGSNFTLKIRSTKLEDSAMYFCATRRLNEKLFFGSGTQLSVL.

The DNA of the CDR3 is TGCGCCAGCAGCCAAGAGGGGGGGGACGGGCGGGACCCCGGGGATACGCAGTATTTT. Its protein product is CASSQEGGDGRDPGDTQYF. V gene TRBV4-1 combines with J gene TRBJ2-3; 7 bases align to TRBD2. CDR1 and CDR2 from the germline V gene are MGHRA and YSYEKL. J was trimmed by 6 bases and V by 0 bases; bases with no gene match: 18. The CDR3 extends over 19 amino acids.